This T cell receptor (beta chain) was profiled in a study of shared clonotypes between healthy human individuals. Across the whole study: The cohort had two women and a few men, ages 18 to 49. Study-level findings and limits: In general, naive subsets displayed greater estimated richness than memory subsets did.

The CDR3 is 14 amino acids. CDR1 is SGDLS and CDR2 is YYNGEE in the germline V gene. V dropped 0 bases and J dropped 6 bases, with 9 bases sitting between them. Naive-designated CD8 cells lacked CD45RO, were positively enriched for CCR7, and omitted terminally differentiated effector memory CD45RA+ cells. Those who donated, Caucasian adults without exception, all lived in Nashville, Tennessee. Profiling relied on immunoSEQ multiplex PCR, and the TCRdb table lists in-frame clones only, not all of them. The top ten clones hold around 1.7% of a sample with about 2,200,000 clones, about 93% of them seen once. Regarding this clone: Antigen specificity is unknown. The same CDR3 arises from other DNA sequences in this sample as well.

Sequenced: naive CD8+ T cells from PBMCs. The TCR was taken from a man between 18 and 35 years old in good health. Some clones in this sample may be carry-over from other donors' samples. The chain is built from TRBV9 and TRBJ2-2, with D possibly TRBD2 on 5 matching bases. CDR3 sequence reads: CASSVGGAAGELFF. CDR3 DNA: TGTGCCAGCAGCGTAGGGGGAGCTGCCGGGGAGCTGTTTTTT.